This is a list of T cell receptor beta chains from one sample in a study of blood T cell repertoires in COVID-19. Sequencing used immunoSEQ multiplex PCR; TCRdb keeps in-frame clones, though not all of them. The sample consists of under 250,000 clones, roughly 90% of them appearing once. The sample comprised peripheral blood. Source of these receptors: a man aged 55 to 70 who had recovered from COVID-19. Both conserved end residues are part of each CDR3. The order of the fields is CDR3 protein, CDR3 DNA, clone size, D gene, V gene, J gene. The D gene is left open where the match is weak. Some rows have no size entry. The others give once, few or many, or a class for an expanded clone.

CDR3aa: CASSVSTGHSSYNSPLHF
CDR3nt: TGTGCCAGCAGCGTATCGACAGGGCACAGCTCCTATAATTCACCCCTCCACTTT
abundance: -
d_gene: TRBD1
v_gene: TRBV9
j_gene: TRBJ1-6

CDR3aa: CASSSAADEQYF
CDR3nt: TGTGCCAGCAGCTCGGCCGCGGACGAGCAGTACTTC
abundance: -
d_gene: -
v_gene: TRBV7-2
j_gene: TRBJ2-7

CDR3aa: CASSPTPGQGHNEQFF
CDR3nt: TGTGCCAGCAGCCCCACCCCGGGACAGGGACACAATGAGCAGTTCTTC
abundance: -
d_gene: TRBD1
v_gene: TRBV3-1/TRBV3-2
j_gene: TRBJ2-1

CDR3aa: CASSYQDSWNQPQHF
CDR3nt: TGTGCCAGCAGTTACCAGGACAGCTGGAATCAGCCCCAGCATTTT
abundance: -
d_gene: -
v_gene: TRBV6-6
j_gene: TRBJ1-5

CDR3aa: CASRPGQYYGYTF
CDR3nt: TGTGCCAGTAGGCCGGGACAGTACTATGGCTACACCTTC
abundance: -
d_gene: TRBD1
v_gene: TRBV19
j_gene: TRBJ1-2

CDR3aa: CASISTALGNGYTF
CDR3nt: TGTGCCAGTATTTCGACAGCCTTAGGTAATGGCTACACCTTC
abundance: -
d_gene: -
v_gene: TRBV19
j_gene: TRBJ1-2

CDR3aa: CAWSPEVSNQPQHF
CDR3nt: TGTGCCTGGAGTCCAGAGGTCAGCAATCAGCCCCAGCATTTT
abundance: -
d_gene: -
v_gene: TRBV30
j_gene: TRBJ1-5

CDR3aa: CSVGDSQDYGYTF
CDR3nt: TGCAGCGTGGGGGACAGTCAGGACTATGGCTACACCTTC
abundance: -
d_gene: TRBD1
v_gene: TRBV29-1
j_gene: TRBJ1-2

CDR3aa: CASSLAGRALSYGYTF
CDR3nt: TGTGCCAGCAGCTTAGCGGGCAGGGCCCTTTCCTATGGCTACACCTTC
abundance: -
d_gene: -
v_gene: TRBV7-8
j_gene: TRBJ1-2

CDR3aa: CASSVGTNRVYEQFF
CDR3nt: TGTGCCAGCAGCGTGGGAACCAACAGGGTTTATGAGCAGTTCTTC
abundance: once
d_gene: -
v_gene: TRBV7-3
j_gene: TRBJ2-1

CDR3aa: CASSKVASGRRETQYF
CDR3nt: TGTGCCAGCAGCAAAGTGGCTAGCGGGAGGAGAGAGACCCAGTACTTC
abundance: -
d_gene: -
v_gene: TRBV21-1
j_gene: TRBJ2-5

CDR3aa: CAWRGLYNEQFF
CDR3nt: TGTGCCTGGAGGGGACTCTACAATGAGCAGTTCTTC
abundance: -
d_gene: -
v_gene: TRBV30
j_gene: TRBJ2-1

CDR3aa: CASRGQANTEAFF
CDR3nt: TGTGCCAGCAGGGGACAGGCGAACACTGAAGCTTTCTTT
abundance: -
d_gene: TRBD1
v_gene: TRBV7-2
j_gene: TRBJ1-1

CDR3aa: CASAVAGGPRETQYF
CDR3nt: TGTGCCAGTGCCGTAGCGGGAGGGCCACGGGAGACCCAGTACTTC
abundance: -
d_gene: TRBD2
v_gene: TRBV19
j_gene: TRBJ2-5

CDR3aa: CASSQTPGRETQYF
CDR3nt: TGCGCCAGCAGCCAGACACCCGGCAGGGAGACCCAGTACTTC
abundance: -
d_gene: -
v_gene: TRBV5-1
j_gene: TRBJ2-5

CDR3aa: CASSKMEGIQETQYF
CDR3nt: TGTGCCAGCAGTAAAATGGAGGGTATCCAAGAGACCCAGTACTTC
abundance: -
d_gene: -
v_gene: TRBV6-2/TRBV6-3
j_gene: TRBJ2-5

CDR3aa: CASRGAGGTDTQYF
CDR3nt: TGTGCCAGCAGGGGTGCGGGGGGCACAGATACGCAGTATTTT
abundance: -
d_gene: TRBD2
v_gene: TRBV2
j_gene: TRBJ2-3

CDR3aa: CASSLRQGGGNLFYEQYF
CDR3nt: TGTGCCAGCAGTTTGCGCCAGGGGGGAGGAAACCTTTTCTACGAGCAGTACTTC
abundance: -
d_gene: -
v_gene: TRBV28
j_gene: TRBJ2-7

CDR3aa: CASSQVAGGSKNIQYF
CDR3nt: TGCGCCAGCAGCCAAGTAGCGGGAGGTTCTAAAAACATTCAGTACTTC
abundance: -
d_gene: TRBD2
v_gene: TRBV4-3
j_gene: TRBJ2-4

CDR3aa: CASSALTGGPSRMFF
CDR3nt: TGTGCCAGCAGTGCCCTTACCGGCGGCCCCTCTCGCATGTTTTTT
abundance: few
d_gene: -
v_gene: TRBV2
j_gene: TRBJ1-4

CDR3aa: CASSPGAGGLSYEQYF
CDR3nt: TGTGCCAGCAGCCCTGGAGCGGGGGGGCTGAGTTACGAGCAGTACTTC
abundance: -
d_gene: TRBD2
v_gene: TRBV9
j_gene: TRBJ2-7

CDR3aa: CASSVAGGELFF
CDR3nt: TGTGCCAGCAGTGTTGCGGGCGGGGAGCTGTTTTTT
abundance: -
d_gene: -
v_gene: TRBV6-4
j_gene: TRBJ2-2

CDR3aa: CASSPTGTSGSYEQFF
CDR3nt: TGCGCCAGCAGTCCAACCGGGACTAGCGGGAGCTATGAGCAGTTCTTC
abundance: -
d_gene: TRBD2
v_gene: TRBV5-1
j_gene: TRBJ2-1

CDR3aa: CASSSPTSGDLYEQYF
CDR3nt: TGTGCCAGCAGTTCCCCGACTAGCGGGGATCTCTACGAGCAGTACTTC
abundance: -
d_gene: TRBD2
v_gene: TRBV5-4
j_gene: TRBJ2-7

CDR3aa: CASSFGLAATDTQYF
CDR3nt: TGCGCCAGCAGCTTCGGACTAGCGGCCACAGATACGCAGTATTTT
abundance: -
d_gene: TRBD2
v_gene: TRBV5-1
j_gene: TRBJ2-3

CDR3aa: CASSKGVYTNEKLFF
CDR3nt: TGTGCCAGCAGTAAGGGAGTTTATACTAATGAAAAACTGTTTTTT
abundance: -
d_gene: -
v_gene: TRBV27
j_gene: TRBJ1-4

CDR3aa: CASSRFGQLNTEAFF
CDR3nt: TGTGCCAGCAGCAGATTTGGGCAGTTGAACACTGAAGCTTTCTTT
abundance: -
d_gene: -
v_gene: TRBV5-5
j_gene: TRBJ1-1

CDR3aa: CSVAGDGQPQHF
CDR3nt: TGCAGCGTGGCAGGGGATGGGCAGCCCCAGCATTTT
abundance: -
d_gene: -
v_gene: TRBV29-1
j_gene: TRBJ1-5

CDR3aa: CASSKTVNYGYTF
CDR3nt: TGTGCCAGCAGCAAGACAGTTAACTATGGCTACACCTTC
abundance: -
d_gene: -
v_gene: TRBV7-8
j_gene: TRBJ1-2

CDR3aa: CASSLTVMEAFF
CDR3nt: TGTGCCAGCAGTCTGACAGTGATGGAAGCTTTCTTT
abundance: -
d_gene: -
v_gene: TRBV28
j_gene: TRBJ1-1

CDR3aa: CASSYLRSGSFYNEQFF
CDR3nt: TGTGCCAGCAGCTACTTACGAAGCGGGAGTTTTTACAATGAGCAGTTCTTC
abundance: -
d_gene: TRBD2
v_gene: TRBV7-9
j_gene: TRBJ2-1

CDR3aa: CASSQSSGRASADTQYF
CDR3nt: TGCGCCAGCAGTCAATCGAGTGGCAGGGCATCCGCAGATACGCAGTATTTT
abundance: -
d_gene: -
v_gene: TRBV23-1
j_gene: TRBJ2-3

CDR3aa: CASSYSWTVAKNIQYF
CDR3nt: TGTGCCAGCAGTTACTCTTGGACAGTAGCCAAAAACATTCAGTACTTC
abundance: -
d_gene: -
v_gene: TRBV6-6
j_gene: TRBJ2-4

CDR3aa: CASNPVGQKYGYTF
CDR3nt: TGTGCCAGTAACCCCGTGGGACAGAAGTATGGCTACACCTTC
abundance: -
d_gene: TRBD1
v_gene: TRBV19
j_gene: TRBJ1-2

CDR3aa: CASSFPQAQQYF
CDR3nt: TGTGCCAGCAGCTTTCCCCAGGCTCAGCAGTACTTC
abundance: -
d_gene: -
v_gene: TRBV5-6
j_gene: TRBJ2-7